This T cell receptor beta chain stems from a study of T-cell memory formation after mild COVID-19. Study overall: TCR clusters were mostly confined to one donor each.

About this clonotype: The antigen is undetermined.

Via MiXCR, TCRdb re-called the 5' RACE reads, giving one row per CDR3 protein. Of 58,000 or so distinct CDR3 sequences in the sample, 28% were seen once. Overall study findings and caveats: Contracting CD4+ clones were located mainly in CM and EM, and CD8+ clones in EMRA.

CDR1 is SQVTM and CDR2 is ANQGSEA in the germline V gene. The CDR3 has 14 amino acids. Trimming removed 7 bases from V and 5 bases from J; junction bases left unmatched: 7. This chain uses TRBV29-1 with TRBJ2-5, with 13 bases matching TRBD2. The receptor was isolated from a man between 18 and 29 years old who had mild COVID-19 (a few samples of this study predate the infection). Cell type and time point are not known. Sequenced input: PBMCs or a T cell subset sorted from them (not recorded which). CDR3 nucleotide sequence: TGCAGCGCGACCTCGACTAGCGGGGGGGAGACCCAGTACTTC. This codes for CSATSTSGGETQYF.